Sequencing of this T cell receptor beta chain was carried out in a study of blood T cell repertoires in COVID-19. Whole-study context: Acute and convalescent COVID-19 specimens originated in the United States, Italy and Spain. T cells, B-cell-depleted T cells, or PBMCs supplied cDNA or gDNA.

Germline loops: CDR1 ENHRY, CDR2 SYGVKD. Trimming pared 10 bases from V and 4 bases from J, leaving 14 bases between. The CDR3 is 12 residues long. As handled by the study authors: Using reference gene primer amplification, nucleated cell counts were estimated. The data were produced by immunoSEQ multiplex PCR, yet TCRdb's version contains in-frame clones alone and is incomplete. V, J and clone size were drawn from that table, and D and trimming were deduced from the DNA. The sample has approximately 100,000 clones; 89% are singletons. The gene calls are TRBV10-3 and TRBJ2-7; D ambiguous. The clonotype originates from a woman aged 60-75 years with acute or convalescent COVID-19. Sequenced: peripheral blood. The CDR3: CATARTGYEQYF. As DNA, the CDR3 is TGTGCCACTGCGCGAACCGGGTACGAGCAGTACTTC.